This T cell receptor beta chain was found in a study of blood T cell repertoires in COVID-19 (dated by TCRdb to 2018 to 2021). Some background on the complete study: Collaborator samples came from the United States, Italy and Spain and covered acute and convalescent phases of COVID-19. The prospective study material was composed of cDNA or gDNA derived from T cells, B-cell-depleted T cells, or PBMCs. Deeply sampled blood TCRbeta repertoires from subjects exposed to, actively infected with, or recovered from COVID-19 were included in the dataset. The repertoires were released in a freely available public database intended as a resource for research on the immune response to SARS-CoV-2. The samples were drawn from two sources: the first 160 participants of the ongoing ImmuneRACE study, and 950 to 1,500 subjects contributed by 6 global collaborators. A de-identified subject ID, COVID-19 status, age in years and sex were almost always included in the sample metadata. Where available, HLA class I and class II types were taken from metadata supplied by the sample provider and were not determined by assay-based typing. The paper as a whole reports these results and caveats: How much clinical and demographic metadata was included differed by source and by participant, and the metadata was provided uncurated.

About this clone: This clone's antigen is unknown. Base-call qualities are not available, and no considerably larger clone is one nucleotide away.

One collaborating source in Seattle enrolled patients during active infection and followed them longitudinally through the course of disease. Whole blood was collected in K2EDTA tubes by collaborating institutions according to the institutions' own protocols. For TCRbeta analysis, collaborators shipped samples as frozen whole blood, isolated PBMCs, or DNA extracted from either of those sample types. The immunoSEQ Assay, a bias-controlled multiplex PCR, was used to amplify TCRbeta CDR3 regions from genomic DNA. The source study handled its data this way. Within the assay, amplification of reference gene primers was used to estimate how many nucleated cells each sample contained. To quantify the absolute abundance of each unique TCRbeta CDR3 rearrangement, sequence reads were collapsed and filtered. For each sample, productive Simpson clonality was calculated by taking the square root of Simpson's diversity index across productive rearrangements. TCRdb mirrors the immuneACCESS table, restricted to in-frame sequences. Some clones are absent from its copies; in checked studies, under half trace to an unresolved V gene, and the reason for the others is unknown. V and J calls plus clone size are reproduced from that table; the DNA served to infer D and trimming. For this sample the table gives 110,000 or so clones, of which 75% to 90% were detected only once. About 6.1% of the sample comes from the top ten.

V loses 8 bases, J loses 1 base, and the germline ends lie 6 bases apart. The CDR3 measures 11 amino acids from cysteine to phenylalanine. The read is trimmed to its CDR3 DNA, 33 bases read in frame from base 1. CDR1 and CDR2 are drawn from the germline V gene: ENHRY, SYGVKD. This receptor chain uses TRBV10-3 and TRBJ2-7; the D gene is unclear. The clonotype comes from an older woman with COVID-19, enrolled during active disease. Sample: peripheral blood. The sequence in DNA is TGTGCCATCGGTAGTTCCTACGAGCAGTACTTC. Translated, this gives CAIGSSYEQYF.